The 18 T cell receptor beta chains in this list originate from one sample, sequenced in a study of T cells in Graves' hyperthyroidism and ophthalmopathy. RNA transcripts provided the source from which TCR beta CDR3 regions were amplified. HTBI primers were the set used in a first-round RT-PCR of the TCR CDR3. TCRdb recomputed calls from the multiplex PCR reads with MiXCR, one row per CDR3 protein. This table holds under 350,000 distinct CDR3 sequences, roughly 18% found once. The sample consisted of blood. The origin of the receptors is a woman aged 45-60 years with Graves' hyperthyroidism.

With regard to this clonotype: A single base separates this from a much larger clone, so it may be a read error. The CDR3 loop reads CASSIDGSREQYF. For the CDR3, the DNA is TGTGCCAGCAGCATCGACGGGAGTCGTGAGCAGTACTTC. The rearrangement uses TRBV7-8 and TRBJ2-7; possible D gene TRBD2, 6 bases. Germline CDR1 and CDR2: SGHVS and FQNEAQ. The V end was cut by 5 bases, the J end by 7 bases, with 15 bases between. The length of the CDR3 is 13 residues.

This clonotype was recorded a few times. The V call is TRBV7-3, the J call TRBJ2-2; a weak D match, TRBD2 (6 bases). The CDR3 runs 16 residues. CDR1 and CDR2 from the germline V gene are SGHTA and FQGTGA. The V gene lost 2 bases and the J gene lost 1 base, with 11 bases spanning the gap. The CDR3 nucleotides are TGTGCCAGCAGCTTATTTTCTAGCGAGAACACCGGGGAGCTGTTTTTT. This codes for CASSLFSSENTGELFF.

In the case of this clonotype: A read error is possible here, since a much larger clone lies one base away. The J gene is TRBJ2-7, the V gene TRBV2, with TRBD1 as a possible D gene (5 bases). V lost 4 bases and J 5 bases, leaving 12 bases between the germline ends. The CDR3 has 13 amino acids. Germline values: CDR1 SNHLY, CDR2 FYNNEI. The CDR3 DNA reads as TGTGCCAGCAGTGTTCAGGGCAACGACGAGCAGTACTTC. Its protein product is CASSVQGNDEQYF.

This clonotype was seen a few times. This chain connects TRBV11-1 to TRBJ1-2; 9 bases fit TRBD1. Germline loops: CDR1 SGHAT, CDR2 FQDESV (reference sequence). The V gene end was trimmed by 4 bases and the J gene end by 7 bases; junction bases not matched to a gene: 4. This CDR3 is 13 amino acids long. The CDR3: CASSWDRVGGYTF. In nucleotides, the CDR3 is TGTGCCAGCAGCTGGGACAGGGTGGGTGGCTACACCTTC.

This chain links TRBV27 with TRBJ1-2; a weak D match, TRBD1 (6 bases). Germline CDR1 reads MNHEY; CDR2 reads SMNVEV (reference sequence). Trimming cost V 6 bases and J 4 bases, with 21 bases left between them. The CDR3 contains 16 residues. CDR3 sequence (DNA): TGTGCCAGCAGACCGGGGGCGGACATTGGGGTCTATGGCTACACCTTC. Translated, it gives CASRPGADIGVYGYTF.

The table lists this clonotype with a few counts. V usage is TRBV6-6 and J usage is TRBJ2-3; 7 bases agree with TRBD1. The CDR3 has 14 amino acids. V was clipped by 2 bases and J by 10 bases; unmatched bases: 9. From germline, CDR1 is MNHNY and CDR2 SVGAGI (reference sequence). CDR3 nucleotide sequence: TGTGCCAGCAGTTACGCCCGGGACAGTCTGGCGCAGTATTTT. It translates to CASSYARDSLAQYF.

This clonotype was seen many times. The CDR3 coding sequence is TGTGCCAGCAGCTCGGGACAGGGGGGTGGAAACACCATATATTTT. Translation gives CASSSGQGGGNTIYF. This rearrangement joins TRBV7-2 to TRBJ1-3, with 11 nucleotides matching TRBD1. Germline V lookup: CDR1 SGHTA, CDR2 FQGNSA. This CDR3 has 15 residues. V trimming: 4 bases; J trimming: 3 bases; junction bases outside the gene matches: 2.

V gene TRBV24-1 combines with J gene TRBJ2-1; 9 nucleotides align to TRBD2. V gave up 3 bases and J gave up 2 bases; unmatched junction bases: 1. Germline V CDR1 and CDR2: KGHDR, SFDVKD. The CDR3 has 15 amino acids. The CDR3 here is CATSDIAGAYNEQFF. The CDR3 nucleotides read TGTGCCACCAGTGATATAGCGGGAGCCTACAATGAGCAGTTCTTC.

The sample holds a few counts of this clonotype. V usage is TRBV11-2 and J usage is TRBJ1-3, with 7 positions matching TRBD1. The CDR3 consists of 14 residues. V was clipped by 6 bases and J by 0 bases; unmatched bases: 2. Per the germline V gene, CDR1 is SGHAT and CDR2 is FQNNGV. The CDR3: CASRDRTSGNTIYF. The DNA of the CDR3 is TGTGCCAGCAGGGACAGGACCTCTGGAAACACCATATATTTT.

The sample holds a few counts of this clonotype. The chain joins TRBV12-3 or TRBV12-4 to TRBJ2-5, with 9 nucleotides matching TRBD2. The CDR3 extends over 17 amino acids. Trimming cost V 2 bases and J 1 base; bases outside gene matches: 8. In nucleotides, the CDR3 is TGTGCCAGCAGTTTATCTGGTCTAGCGGGGTCCCAAGAGACCCAGTACTTC. Protein product: CASSLSGLAGSQETQYF.

This clonotype was detected ten times or more. The chain uses TRBV3-1 and TRBJ2-7; 12 positions match TRBD2. V shed 4 bases, J shed 4 bases, and the junction held 2 bases outside the gene matches. In germline, CDR1 is LGHDT, CDR2 YNNKEL (reference sequence). This CDR3 has 14 amino acids. The CDR3 region is CASSPTSGSYEQYF. The CDR3 coding sequence is TGTGCCAGCAGCCCGACTAGCGGGAGTTACGAGCAGTACTTC.

The V call is TRBV6-1, the J call TRBJ2-3; no definite D call. Per germline, CDR1 MNHNS and CDR2 SASEGT. V was clipped by 7 bases and J by 3 bases, with 11 bases between them. CDR3 length equals 13 residues. The CDR3, as DNA: TGTGCCAGCACCTGGGCGGAAACAGATACGCAGTATTTT. Amino acids: CASTWAETDTQYF.

The genes are TRBV7-9 and TRBJ1-2; D call uncertain. V lost 1 base and J lost 8, with 14 bases in between. The CDR3 runs to 14 residues. Germline V lookup: CDR1 SEHNR, CDR2 FQNEAQ (reference sequence). The chain's CDR3 is CASSLVESPDGYTF. CDR3 bases: TGTGCCAGCAGCTTAGTGGAATCCCCGGACGGCTACACCTTC.

This clonotype has just a few counts. The rearrangement uses TRBV29-1 and TRBJ2-1; 9 bases agree with TRBD2. CDR1 is SQVTM, CDR2 ANQGSEA, per germline. V gave up 7 bases and J gave up 10 bases; unmatched junction bases: 11. The length of the CDR3 is 13 residues. As DNA, the CDR3 is TGCAGCGCAGACGGCGGGAGGGCCTCGGAGCAGTTCTTC. Translation gives CSADGGRASEQFF.

This clonotype was counted ten times or more. The chain carries TRBV12-3 or TRBV12-4 and TRBJ1-5; D may be TRBD1 (5 bases). CDR3 size: 15 residues. V lost 2 bases, J lost 5 bases, and 13 bases lay in between. CDR3 nucleotide sequence: TGTGCCAGCAGTTTATCGAGGGGATGGGATCAGCCCCAGCATTTT. Translation gives CASSLSRGWDQPQHF.

This sequence joins TRBV4-1 and TRBJ1-5; no clear D gene. V lost 5 bases and J lost 5, with 19 bases in between. Per the germline V gene, CDR1 is MGHRA and CDR2 is YSYEKL. The CDR3 extends over 16 amino acids. This CDR3 is CASSTDVGSLHQPQHF. CDR3 sequence (DNA): TGCGCCAGCAGCACCGACGTGGGTTCTTTACATCAGCCCCAGCATTTT.

This clonotype showed up just a few times. Its ends do not fully match the called genes, so a read error is possible. The chain is built from TRBV19 and TRBJ1-6; possible D gene TRBD1, 6 bases. The CDR3 sequence is 13 residues long. Germline loops: CDR1 LNHDA, CDR2 SQIVND (reference sequence). The CDR3 spells CASTDQGSSPLHF. CDR3 nucleotides: TGCGCCAGTACTGACCAGGGGTCGTCACCCCTCCACTTT.

This chain joins TRBV11-2 and TRBJ2-1, with 8 bases matching TRBD2. After removal of 5 bases from V and 0 bases from J, the junction contained 12 bases not matched to a gene. The CDR3 runs 18 residues. Germline CDR1 SGHAT, CDR2 FQNNGV. This CDR3 reads CASSPIPSGGSSYNEQFF. CDR3 nucleotide sequence: TGTGCCAGCAGCCCCATCCCCAGCGGGGGAAGCTCCTACAATGAGCAGTTCTTC.